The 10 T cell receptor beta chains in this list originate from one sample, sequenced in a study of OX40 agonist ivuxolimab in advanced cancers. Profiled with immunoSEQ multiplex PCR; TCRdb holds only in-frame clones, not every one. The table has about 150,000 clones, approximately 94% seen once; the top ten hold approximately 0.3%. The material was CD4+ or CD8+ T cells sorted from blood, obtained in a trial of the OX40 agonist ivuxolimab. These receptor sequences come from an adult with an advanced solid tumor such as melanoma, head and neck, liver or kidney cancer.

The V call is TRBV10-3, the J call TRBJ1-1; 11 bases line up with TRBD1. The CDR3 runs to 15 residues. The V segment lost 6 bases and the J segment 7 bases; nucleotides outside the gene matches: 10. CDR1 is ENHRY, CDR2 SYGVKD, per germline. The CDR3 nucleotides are TGTGCCATCAGGGGGACAGGGGGAGGAAAAATTGAAGCTTTCTTT. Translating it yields CAIRGTGGGKIEAFF.

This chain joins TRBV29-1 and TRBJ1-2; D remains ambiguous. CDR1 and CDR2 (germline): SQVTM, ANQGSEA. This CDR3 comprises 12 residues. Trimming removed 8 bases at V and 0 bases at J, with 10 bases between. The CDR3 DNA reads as TGCAGCATCAGCCGGACTAACTATGGCTACACCTTC. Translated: CSISRTNYGYTF.

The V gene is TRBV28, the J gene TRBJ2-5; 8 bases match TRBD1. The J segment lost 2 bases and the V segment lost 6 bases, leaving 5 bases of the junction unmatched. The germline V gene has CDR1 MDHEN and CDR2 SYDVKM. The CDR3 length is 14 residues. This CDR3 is CASSPGQGQETQYF. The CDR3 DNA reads TGTGCCAGCAGCCCAGGACAGGGTCAAGAGACCCAGTACTTC. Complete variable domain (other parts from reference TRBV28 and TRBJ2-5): DVKVTQSSRYLVKRTGEKVFLECVQDMDHENMFWYRQDPGLGLRLIYFSYDVKMKEKGDIPEGYSVSREKKERFSLILESASTNQTSMYLCASSPGQGQETQYFGPGTRLLVL.

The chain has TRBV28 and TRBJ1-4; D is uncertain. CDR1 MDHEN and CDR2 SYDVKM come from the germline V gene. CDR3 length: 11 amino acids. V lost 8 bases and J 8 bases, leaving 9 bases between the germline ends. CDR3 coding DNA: TGTGCCAGCGCCCTTGGGGAAAAACTGTTTTTT. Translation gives CASALGEKLFF. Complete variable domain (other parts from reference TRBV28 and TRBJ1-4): DVKVTQSSRYLVKRTGEKVFLECVQDMDHENMFWYRQDPGLGLRLIYFSYDVKMKEKGDIPEGYSVSREKKERFSLILESASTNQTSMYLCASALGEKLFFGSGTQLSVL.

The chain's CDR3 is CASSLGPSSYNEQFF. In nucleotides, the CDR3 is TGTGCCAGCAGCCTGGGACCGAGCTCCTACAATGAGCAGTTCTTC. The chain recombines TRBV5-6 with TRBJ2-1; D is possibly TRBD1 or TRBD2 (5 bases each). Germline lookup yields CDR1 SGHDT and CDR2 YYEEEE. V dropped 4 bases and J dropped 0 bases, with 11 bases sitting between them. CDR3 length: 15 amino acids.

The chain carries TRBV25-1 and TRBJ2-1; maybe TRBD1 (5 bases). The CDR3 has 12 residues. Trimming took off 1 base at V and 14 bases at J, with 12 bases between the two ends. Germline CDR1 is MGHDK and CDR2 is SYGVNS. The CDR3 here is CASSEFGQGEFF. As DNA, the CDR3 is TGTGCCAGCAGTGAATTCGGGCAGGGCGAGTTCTTC.

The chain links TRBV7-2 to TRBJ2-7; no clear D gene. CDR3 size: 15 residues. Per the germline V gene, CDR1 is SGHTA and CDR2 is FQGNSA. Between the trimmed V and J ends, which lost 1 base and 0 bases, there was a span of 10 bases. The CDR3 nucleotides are TGTGCCAGCAGCTTAGGCATCAGGAGCTCCTACGAGCAGTACTTC. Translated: CASSLGIRSSYEQYF.

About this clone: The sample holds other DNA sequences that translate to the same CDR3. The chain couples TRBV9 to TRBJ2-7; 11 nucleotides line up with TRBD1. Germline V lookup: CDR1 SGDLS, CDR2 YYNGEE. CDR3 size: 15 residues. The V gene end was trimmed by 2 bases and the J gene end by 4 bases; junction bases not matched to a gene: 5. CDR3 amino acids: CASSVSGTGGYEQYF. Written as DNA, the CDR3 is TGTGCCAGCAGCGTTTCCGGGACAGGGGGATACGAGCAGTACTTC.

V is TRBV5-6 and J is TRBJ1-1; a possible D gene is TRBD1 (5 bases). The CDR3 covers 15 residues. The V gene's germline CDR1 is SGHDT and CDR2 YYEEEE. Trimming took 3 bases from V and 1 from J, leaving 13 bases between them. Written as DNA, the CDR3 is TGTGCCAGCAGCTCCCCCCCCGGGGGGAACACTGAAGCTTTCTTT. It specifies CASSSPPGGNTEAFF.

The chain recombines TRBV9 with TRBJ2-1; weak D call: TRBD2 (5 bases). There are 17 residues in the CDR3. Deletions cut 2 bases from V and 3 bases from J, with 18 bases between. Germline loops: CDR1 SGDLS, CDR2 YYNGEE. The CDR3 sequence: CASSVGIDTQVYNEQFF. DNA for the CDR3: TGTGCCAGCAGCGTCGGGATCGACACTCAAGTCTACAATGAGCAGTTCTTC.